The 17 T cell receptor beta chains reported below all come from one sample, sequenced in a study of blood T cell repertoires in COVID-19. TCRdb's table, derived via immunoSEQ multiplex PCR, lists solely in-frame clones and lacks some. The sample contains around 200,000 clones, roughly 80% of which appear only once. Sequenced: peripheral blood. Receptors originate from a woman aged 40 to 50 with acute or convalescent COVID-19.

This clone occurred once. This chain connects TRBV2 to TRBJ2-3, with a tentative D call TRBD2 (6 bases). V lost 7 bases and J 0 bases, leaving 11 bases between the germline ends. Germline V lookup: CDR1 SNHLY, CDR2 FYNNEI. CDR3 size: 14 residues. The CDR3 sequence is CASKEGPSTDTQYF. CDR3 coding DNA: TGTGCCAGCAAGGAGGGCCCTAGCACAGATACGCAGTATTTT.

This clone has a handful of counts. The rearrangement links TRBV25-1 to TRBJ1-2, with 8 bases matching TRBD1. Trimming cost V 4 bases and J 0 bases; bases outside gene matches: 10. There are 17 residues in the CDR3. The germline V gene encodes CDR1 MGHDK and CDR2 SYGVNS. CDR3: CASSGPRTGKANYGYTF. CDR3 in DNA: TGTGCCAGCAGTGGTCCCAGGACAGGGAAGGCTAACTATGGCTACACCTTC.

The chain recombines TRBV6-5 with TRBJ1-1; D not resolved. The CDR3 extends over 13 amino acids. Germline V gives CDR1 MNHEY, CDR2 SVGAGI. With 7 bases removed from V and 5 bases from J, the gap between germline ends came to 14 bases. CDR3 DNA sequence: TGTGCCAGCACCACCGGGTATGGAACTGAAGCTTTCTTT. Translated: CASTTGYGTEAFF.

The chain has TRBV5-4 and TRBJ1-2; D gene unclear. Per the germline V gene, CDR1 is SGHNT and CDR2 is YYREEE (reference sequence). The CDR3 is 15 residues long. Trimming stripped 4 bases from V and 4 bases from J, with 17 bases between. The CDR3 reads CASSPQTSLGYGYTF. The DNA for the CDR3 is TGTGCCAGCAGCCCCCAGACATCTTTGGGCTATGGCTACACCTTC.

This chain links TRBV2 with TRBJ1-3; 9 bases fit TRBD1. CDR3 size: 18 residues. Germline V gene lookup returns CDR1 SNHLY and CDR2 FYNNEI. V lost 5 bases and J lost 0; bases outside the gene matches: 11. CDR3 loop: CASSKGLTGGTSGNTIYF. The CDR3 nucleotides read TGTGCCAGCAGTAAGGGACTGACAGGGGGGACCTCTGGAAACACCATATATTTT.

This chain uses TRBV12-3 or TRBV12-4 with TRBJ2-1; no clear D gene. V gave up 7 bases and J gave up 6 bases, with 7 bases separating them. The CDR3 contains 11 residues. CDR3 DNA: TGTGCCAGCACTAATTTCAATGAGCAGTTCTTC. Protein: CASTNFNEQFF.

V usage is TRBV5-4 and J usage is TRBJ1-4, with a weak D call TRBD1 (6 bases). Trimming took off 3 bases at V and 5 bases at J, with 11 bases between the two ends. Germline CDR1 and CDR2: SGHNT and YYREEE (reference sequence). This CDR3 region has 14 residues. The CDR3 sequence is CASSSGVQNEKLFF. The DNA for the CDR3 is TGTGCCAGCAGCTCAGGGGTCCAAAATGAAAAACTGTTTTTT.

The chain carries TRBV28 and TRBJ1-2; 11 bases map to TRBD1. This CDR3 is 15 amino acids long. Per the germline V gene, CDR1 is MDHEN and CDR2 is SYDVKM. V lost 2 bases and J lost 4; bases outside the gene matches: 3. In DNA, the CDR3 is TGTGCCAGCAGTTTAGGGACAGGGGGGGGCTATGGCTACACCTTC. It yields the protein CASSLGTGGGYGYTF.

This clone was observed a few times. The J gene is TRBJ1-2, the V gene TRBV4-1; D call uncertain. CDR1 and CDR2 (germline): MGHRA, YSYEKL. Trimming stripped 1 base from V and 5 bases from J, with 14 bases between. The CDR3 has 15 residues. CDR3 DNA: TGCGCCAGCAGCCAAGTGTATATCGCGGGGTATGGCTACACCTTC. Its protein product is CASSQVYIAGYGYTF.

J is TRBJ2-5 and V is TRBV28; maybe TRBD2 (6 bases). Trimming cost V 4 bases and J 4 bases, with 16 bases left between them. Germline V CDR1 and CDR2: MDHEN, SYDVKM. The CDR3 runs to 15 residues. The CDR3 sequence: CASSSLSHGGETQYF. CDR3 DNA sequence: TGTGCCAGCAGTTCCCTATCCCACGGGGGAGAGACCCAGTACTTC.

This chain connects TRBV30 to TRBJ2-7; D gene uncertain. This CDR3 comprises 12 residues. The V end lost 3 bases, the J end lost 1 base, and 7 bases lay between the germline ends. The germline V gene encodes CDR1 GTSNPN and CDR2 SVGIG (reference sequence). CDR3 coding DNA: TGTGCCTGGAGCGGGTTTTCCTACGAGCAGTACTTC. Encoded protein: CAWSGFSYEQYF.

This rearrangement joins TRBV5-6 to TRBJ2-7; 8 bases match TRBD2. Germline V gene lookup returns CDR1 SGHDT and CDR2 YYEEEE. V gave up 5 bases and J gave up 4 bases; unmatched junction bases: 5. This CDR3 is built from 13 residues. CDR3 in amino acids: CASRVTSEYEQYF. CDR3 DNA sequence: TGTGCCAGCAGGGTGACTAGCGAGTACGAGCAGTACTTC. Looking up the rest from reference TRBV5-6 and TRBJ2-7 gives the full variable domain: DAGVTQSPTHLIKTRGQQVTLRCSPKSGHDTVSWYQQALGQGPQFIFQYYEEEERQRGNFPDRFSGHQFPNYSSELNVNALLLGDSALYLCASRVTSEYEQYFGPGTRLTVT.

The J gene is TRBJ2-1, the V gene TRBV6-6; TRBD2 aligns across 7 bases. Germline V CDR1 and CDR2: MNHNY, SVGAGI (reference sequence). The CDR3 is made up of 12 amino acids. V lost 7 bases to trimming and J lost 8 bases; unmatched junction nucleotides: 5. In DNA, the CDR3 is TGTGCCAGCATGGGAGGGACCGATGAGCAGTTCTTC. Amino acids: CASMGGTDEQFF.

This clone was counted once. This rearrangement joins TRBV7-2 to TRBJ1-1, with TRBD1 as a possible D gene (5 bases). V was cut by 4 bases and J by 2 bases, with 11 bases left in between. The germline V gene has CDR1 SGHTA and CDR2 FQGNSA. This CDR3 spans 14 amino acids. CDR3: CASSSAGYNTEAFF. In DNA, the CDR3 is TGTGCCAGCAGCTCCGCAGGGTACAACACTGAAGCTTTCTTT.

The chain uses TRBV7-2 and TRBJ2-7; the D gene is possibly TRBD1 (6 bases). V lost 1 base to trimming and J lost 6 bases, with 16 bases between them. Germline-derived CDR1 and CDR2 are SGHTA and FQGNSA. The CDR3 length is 15 residues. The CDR3 region has the DNA TGTGCCAGCAGCTTAGTTACCACAGGGAGCAGCGAGCAGTACTTC. Translating it yields CASSLVTTGSSEQYF.

The rearrangement joins TRBV6-1 to TRBJ2-7, with TRBD2 matching over 7 bases. V dropped 3 bases and J dropped 1; count of bases not matched to a gene: 9. From germline, CDR1 is MNHNS and CDR2 SASEGT. The CDR3 loop spans 16 amino acids. The DNA of the CDR3 is TGTGCCAGCAGTGAGGTCGGCGGGAGTATTTCCTACGAGCAGTACTTC. Protein sequence: CASSEVGGSISYEQYF.

This rearrangement joins TRBV5-1 to TRBJ1-2; TRBD1 agrees at 7 bases. CDR3 size: 14 residues. The V and J ends lost 6 bases and 4 bases, in that order; junction bases with no gene match: 9. Germline assignment: CDR1 SGHRS and CDR2 YFSETQ. CDR3 loop: CASTRDSNFYGYTF. CDR3 DNA sequence: TGCGCCAGCACCCGGGACAGCAACTTCTATGGCTACACCTTC. The whole variable domain, filled in from reference TRBV5-1 and TRBJ1-2, reads KAGVTQTPRYLIKTRGQQVTLSCSPISGHRSVSWYQQTPGQGLQFLFEYFSETQRNKGNFPGRFSGRQFSNSRSEMNVSTLELGDSALYLCASTRDSNFYGYTFGSGTRLTVV.